This TCR beta chain was sequenced for a study of cytomegalovirus exposure and HLA in healthy donors. Study observations and caveats: Most CMV-associated TCR beta chains appeared HLA-restricted in a later analysis.

The CDR3 length is 15 residues. Worth noting for this clone: Its antigen is undetermined.

PCR employed 60 Vbeta and 13 Jbeta primers. The data were produced by immunoSEQ multiplex PCR, yet TCRdb's version contains in-frame clones alone and is incomplete. Of 150,000 or so clones in the sample, over 65% were seen once. Input material: PBMCs. The receptor was derived from a female donor in good health and CMV-seronegative. The chain recombines TRBV12-1 with TRBJ2-1; the D call in the table, TRBD2, was not verified against the DNA. TRBV12-1 is marked as a pseudogene. In DNA form, the CDR3 reads TGTGCCAGCAGCACCCGCGGCAGCTTATACAATGAGCAGTTCTTC. It is translated as CASSTRGSLYNEQFF.